Below, 17 T cell receptor beta chains from the same sample are listed, as sequenced in a study of blood T cell repertoires in COVID-19. Generated by immunoSEQ multiplex PCR, the TCRdb table keeps only in-frame clones and is missing some. The sample has fewer than 65,000 clones; 85% are singletons. The material sequenced was peripheral blood. All receptors come from a human donor in a cohort sampled during active COVID-19.

The V and J genes are TRBV15 and TRBJ2-2; TRBD2 might be the D (5 bases). The V gene lost 0 bases and the J gene lost 5 bases, with 10 bases spanning the gap. Germline V gene lookup returns CDR1 LNHNV and CDR2 YYDKDF (reference sequence). The CDR3 runs to 15 residues. The CDR3 loop is CATSRDTGVTGELFF. CDR3 DNA sequence: TGTGCCACCAGCAGAGATACCGGGGTGACCGGGGAGCTGTTTTTT.

This clone has a single count. The rearrangement joins TRBV4-2 to TRBJ2-6; 7 bases line up with TRBD1. The V gene end was trimmed by 0 bases and the J gene end by 4 bases; junction bases not matched to a gene: 3. This CDR3 has 16 amino acids. CDR1 and CDR2 (germline): LGHNA, YNFKEQ. This CDR3 is CASSQEGTAGANVLTF. CDR3 in DNA: TGTGCCAGCAGCCAAGAAGGGACAGCAGGGGCCAACGTCCTGACTTTC.

V is TRBV15 and J is TRBJ2-1; D remains unclear. Germline CDR1 reads LNHNV; CDR2 reads YYDKDF (reference sequence). The CDR3 runs to 13 residues. The V gene lost 0 bases and the J gene lost 5 bases, with 5 bases spanning the gap. The CDR3 region is CATSRDHNNEQFF. In nucleotides, the CDR3 is TGTGCCACCAGCAGAGATCACAACAATGAGCAGTTCTTC.

V gene TRBV4-1 combines with J gene TRBJ2-1; 11 nucleotides match TRBD2. Germline CDR1 is MGHRA and CDR2 is YSYEKL. The CDR3 runs to 17 residues. With 1 base clipped from V and 8 bases from J, the junction kept 10 bases outside the gene matches. The CDR3 reads CASSQAYLSGGAYEQFF. CDR3 DNA: TGCGCCAGCAGCCAAGCCTACCTTAGCGGGGGGGCCTATGAGCAGTTCTTC.

The sample holds one count of this clone. The rearrangement joins TRBV18 to TRBJ2-3; TRBD1 agrees at 8 bases. J was trimmed by 7 bases and V by 2 bases; bases with no gene match: 8. From germline, CDR1 is KGHSH and CDR2 LQKENI. CDR3 length: 15 amino acids. The CDR3 sequence is CASSPDRGSQNTQYF. The CDR3 region has the DNA TGTGCCAGCTCACCAGACAGGGGTTCACAAAATACGCAGTATTTT.

This clone has a single count. The chain joins TRBV7-2 to TRBJ2-7; 10 bases fit TRBD2. Germline trimming cut 1 base from V and 4 bases from J; bases unmatched to any gene: 13. The CDR3 has 18 residues. Germline-derived CDR1 and CDR2 are SGHTA and FQGNSA. CDR3 residues: CASSLVPSGGARGYEQYF. CDR3 nucleotides: TGTGCCAGCAGCTTAGTTCCTAGCGGGGGCGCTCGTGGATACGAGCAGTACTTC. The full variable domain, its missing parts supplied by reference TRBV7-2 and TRBJ2-7, is GAGVSQSPSNKVTEKGKDVELRCDPISGHTALYWYRQSLGQGLEFLIYFQGNSAPDKSGLPSDRFSAERTGGSVSTLTIQRTQQEDSAVYLCASSLVPSGGARGYEQYFGPGTRLTVT.

This chain links TRBV7-2 with TRBJ2-7, with D maybe TRBD2 (6 bases). The germline V gene encodes CDR1 SGHTA and CDR2 FQGNSA. V shed 5 bases and J shed 2 bases, with 10 bases lying between them. The CDR3 runs to 13 residues. CDR3 region: CASSRPGAYEQYF. CDR3 DNA sequence: TGTGCCAGCAGCCGTCCGGGGGCCTACGAGCAGTACTTC.

The chain employs TRBV7-8 and TRBJ2-1, with 10 bases fitting TRBD2. Trimming cost V 1 base and J 5 bases; bases outside gene matches: 2. There are 15 residues in the CDR3. Germline V lookup: CDR1 SGHVS, CDR2 FQNEAQ. The CDR3 DNA follows: TGTGCCAGCAGCTTAGTAGCGGGGGGAAACAATGAGCAGTTCTTC. Amino acids: CASSLVAGGNNEQFF.

This chain joins TRBV7-9 and TRBJ1-1, with D perhaps TRBD1 (6 bases). Germline loops: CDR1 SEHNR, CDR2 FQNEAQ (reference sequence). V lost 3 bases and J lost 6, with 11 bases in between. The CDR3 has 13 residues. CDR3 bases: TGTGCCAGCAGCTTTCAGCAGGGGTCTGAAGCTTTCTTT. Translation: CASSFQQGSEAFF.

This clone was recorded a few times. The chain has TRBV7-9 and TRBJ1-6; TRBD1 is a possible D gene (6 bases). The CDR3 is 13 amino acids. Trimming took 8 bases from V and 7 from J, leaving 12 bases between them. Germline CDR1 is SEHNR and CDR2 is FQNEAQ (reference sequence). CDR3 region: CASGDNINSPLHF. In DNA form, the CDR3 reads TGTGCCAGCGGGGACAACATAAATTCACCCCTCCACTTT.

This clone was detected only once. CDR3 DNA: TGTGCCAGCAGCTTACGGACTCCGACCTACGAGCAGTACTTC. It yields the protein CASSLRTPTYEQYF. The V gene is TRBV7-9, the J gene TRBJ2-7, with D possibly TRBD2 on 5 matching bases. Germline loops: CDR1 SEHNR, CDR2 FQNEAQ (reference sequence). V was shortened by 2 bases and J by 2 bases, with 10 bases between the two germline ends. CDR3 length: 14 residues.

V usage is TRBV4-1 and J usage is TRBJ2-1; D is perhaps TRBD2 (6 bases). This CDR3 comprises 16 residues. V was shortened by 0 bases and J by 2 bases, with 11 bases between the two germline ends. Germline V gene data show CDR1 as MGHRA and CDR2 as YSYEKL. This CDR3 reads CASSQDTGVPYNEQFF. CDR3 in DNA: TGCGCCAGCAGCCAAGATACGGGGGTCCCCTACAATGAGCAGTTCTTC.

The V and J genes are TRBV5-1 and TRBJ2-3; 10 nucleotides align to TRBD1. Germline loops: CDR1 SGHRS, CDR2 YFSETQ. With V trimmed by 4 bases and J by 4 bases, 12 bases remained unmatched. This CDR3 region has 17 residues. In DNA, the CDR3 is TGCGCCAGCAGCCAAGATCGACAGGGGGCAGGCGCAGATACGCAGTATTTT. Its translation: CASSQDRQGAGADTQYF.

The chain is built from TRBV7-3 and TRBJ2-7, with 10 bases that match TRBD1. Germline CDR1 SGHTA, CDR2 FQGTGA. The V segment lost 5 bases and the J segment 5 bases; nucleotides outside the gene matches: 9. CDR3 length equals 15 residues. In DNA, the CDR3 is TGTGCCAGCAGCAGAACCCCGGGACAGGGGAACGAGCAGTACTTC. Its protein is CASSRTPGQGNEQYF. The variable domain in full, with the rest retrieved from reference TRBV7-3 and TRBJ2-7, is GAGVSQTPSNKVTEKGKYVELRCDPISGHTALYWYRQSLGQGPEFLIYFQGTGAADDSGLPNDRFFAVRPEGSVSTLKIQRTERGDSAVYLCASSRTPGQGNEQYFGPGTRLTVT.

The chain employs TRBV28 and TRBJ1-2; D may be TRBD1 (5 bases). This CDR3 has 15 residues. Germline V lookup: CDR1 MDHEN, CDR2 SYDVKM. The V gene lost 4 bases and the J gene lost 1 base, with 13 bases spanning the gap. CDR3 protein: CASSSWGRFNYGYTF. The DNA of the CDR3 is TGTGCCAGCAGTTCCTGGGGCAGATTTAACTATGGCTACACCTTC.

There are a few counts of this clone. This CDR3 reads CASSLRAEPQHF. The DNA of the CDR3 is TGTGCCAGCAGTCTCAGGGCCGAGCCCCAGCATTTT. This chain connects TRBV2 to TRBJ1-5, with D tentatively TRBD1 (5 bases). Deletions cut 5 bases from V and 8 bases from J, with 10 bases between. This CDR3 contains 12 residues. Germline V CDR1 and CDR2: SNHLY, FYNNEI.

The chain couples TRBV4-1 to TRBJ1-2; perhaps TRBD1 as D (5 bases). Germline CDR1 MGHRA, CDR2 YSYEKL. V lost 4 bases, J lost 1 base, and 10 bases lay in between. CDR3 length equals 14 residues. CDR3 sequence: CASSLEQGNYGYTF. CDR3 coding DNA: TGCGCCAGCAGCCTAGAGCAGGGTAACTATGGCTACACCTTC.